This entry features one T cell receptor (beta chain) sequence. The antigen remains undetermined. Germline V gives CDR1 SGHTA, CDR2 FQGNSA. J lost 4 bases, V lost 5 bases, and 9 bases had no gene match. This CDR3 region has 16 residues. These data are taken from a study of blood T cells in healthy people across ages. Points from the study as a whole: Roughly linearly, TCR beta diversity per million T cells fell as age increased.

Primers used in a second PCR of roughly 6 to 11 cycles were a sample-barcoded 5' primer and a J-beta primer mix. MiXCR was run by TCRdb on the 5' RACE reads, yielding one entry per CDR3 protein. The table includes approximately 800,000 distinct CDR3 sequences, roughly 56% detected once. The receptor was isolated from a man aged 35-49 years in good health. V gene TRBV7-2 combines with J gene TRBJ2-3; 10 nucleotides match TRBD2. Source material: blood. CDR3 loop: CASSLGRLAGADTQYF. CDR3 nucleotides: TGTGCCAGCAGCCTTGGTAGGCTAGCGGGAGCAGATACGCAGTATTTT. Filled out from reference TRBV7-2 and TRBJ2-3, the complete variable domain reads GAGVSQSPSNKVTEKGKDVELRCDPISGHTALYWYRQSLGQGLEFLIYFQGNSAPDKSGLPSDRFSAERTGGSVSTLTIQRTQQEDSAVYLCASSLGRLAGADTQYFGPGTRLTVL.